These 6 T cell receptor beta chains share one sample of origin, sequenced in a study of Graves' ophthalmopathy and Graves' hyperthyroidism. Transcripts of RNA were the source for amplifying TCR beta CDR3 regions. Scientists carried out first-round RT-PCR using HTBI primers and then a second-round multiplex PCR. TCRdb independently ran MiXCR on the multiplex PCR reads; one entry per CDR3 protein. The sample includes over a million distinct CDR3 sequences, less than 45% of them seen just once. The sequencing sample was made of peripheral blood or thyroid tissue (not recorded which). These receptors all stem from an adult man with Graves' hyperthyroidism.

The CDR3, as DNA: TGTGCCAGCAGCCAAGTATGGGGGGAAAATGAAAAACTGTTTTTT. It is translated as CASSQVWGENEKLFF. This chain connects TRBV3-2 to TRBJ1-4; TRBD1 is the table's D call and was not checked against the DNA. TRBV3-2 is described as a pseudogene. CDR3 length: 15 amino acids.

A remark on this clonotype: This clone may be a read error of a much larger clone one base away. The chain recombines TRBV7-6 with TRBJ2-7; no clear D. Germline V gives CDR1 SGHVS, CDR2 FNYEAQ. The CDR3 contains 14 residues. The CDR3 bases are TGTGCCAGAAGCTCCGATCAAGAATCCTACGAGCAGTACTTC. It is translated as CARSSDQESYEQYF. The full variable domain, its missing parts supplied by reference TRBV7-6 and TRBJ2-7, is GAGVSQSPRYKVTKRGQDVALRCDPISGHVSLYWYRQALGQGPEFLTYFNYEAQQDKSGLPNDRFSAERPEGSISTLTIQRTEQRDSAMYRCARSSDQESYEQYFGPGTRLTVT.

The CDR3 is CASSFDGQGGAGELFF. As DNA, the CDR3 is TGTGCCAGCAGTTTTGACGGGCAGGGGGGAGCCGGGGAGCTGTTTTTT. The rearrangement joins TRBV12-3 or TRBV12-4 to TRBJ2-2; TRBD1 might be the D (7 bases). The germline V and J ends were trimmed by 3 bases and 6 bases, with 17 bases remaining between them. This CDR3 spans 16 amino acids.

This clonotype was seen just once. V and J are TRBV7-8 and TRBJ2-7, with TRBD1 identical over 10 bases. The junction had 9 bases not matched to a gene; V was cut back by 5 bases and J by 5 bases. The CDR3 runs to 15 residues. Germline-derived CDR1 and CDR2 are SGHVS and FQNEAQ. The CDR3 region is CASSIGTGVNHEQYF. CDR3 DNA: TGTGCCAGCAGCATCGGGACAGGGGTTAACCACGAGCAGTACTTC.

V gene TRBV29-1 combines with J gene TRBJ1-5; 10 nucleotides line up with TRBD1. This CDR3 is 18 amino acids long. The ends lost 3 bases at V and 0 bases at J; junction bases unmatched: 11. The germline CDR1 and CDR2 sequences are SQVTM and ANQGSEA. CDR3 in DNA: TGCAGCGTTGATGAAGGACAGGGGGGGTTCCTTAGCAATCAGCCCCAGCATTTT. This encodes CSVDEGQGGFLSNQPQHF.

J is TRBJ1-4 and V is TRBV24-1, with 9 positions matching TRBD1. The J segment lost 7 bases and the V segment lost 9 bases, leaving 5 bases of the junction unmatched. The CDR3 contains 13 residues. Germline CDR1 KGHDR, CDR2 SFDVKD. CDR3 bases: TGTGCCACCGGGGGACAGGGATTTGAAAAACTGTTTTTT. This translates into CATGGQGFEKLFF.